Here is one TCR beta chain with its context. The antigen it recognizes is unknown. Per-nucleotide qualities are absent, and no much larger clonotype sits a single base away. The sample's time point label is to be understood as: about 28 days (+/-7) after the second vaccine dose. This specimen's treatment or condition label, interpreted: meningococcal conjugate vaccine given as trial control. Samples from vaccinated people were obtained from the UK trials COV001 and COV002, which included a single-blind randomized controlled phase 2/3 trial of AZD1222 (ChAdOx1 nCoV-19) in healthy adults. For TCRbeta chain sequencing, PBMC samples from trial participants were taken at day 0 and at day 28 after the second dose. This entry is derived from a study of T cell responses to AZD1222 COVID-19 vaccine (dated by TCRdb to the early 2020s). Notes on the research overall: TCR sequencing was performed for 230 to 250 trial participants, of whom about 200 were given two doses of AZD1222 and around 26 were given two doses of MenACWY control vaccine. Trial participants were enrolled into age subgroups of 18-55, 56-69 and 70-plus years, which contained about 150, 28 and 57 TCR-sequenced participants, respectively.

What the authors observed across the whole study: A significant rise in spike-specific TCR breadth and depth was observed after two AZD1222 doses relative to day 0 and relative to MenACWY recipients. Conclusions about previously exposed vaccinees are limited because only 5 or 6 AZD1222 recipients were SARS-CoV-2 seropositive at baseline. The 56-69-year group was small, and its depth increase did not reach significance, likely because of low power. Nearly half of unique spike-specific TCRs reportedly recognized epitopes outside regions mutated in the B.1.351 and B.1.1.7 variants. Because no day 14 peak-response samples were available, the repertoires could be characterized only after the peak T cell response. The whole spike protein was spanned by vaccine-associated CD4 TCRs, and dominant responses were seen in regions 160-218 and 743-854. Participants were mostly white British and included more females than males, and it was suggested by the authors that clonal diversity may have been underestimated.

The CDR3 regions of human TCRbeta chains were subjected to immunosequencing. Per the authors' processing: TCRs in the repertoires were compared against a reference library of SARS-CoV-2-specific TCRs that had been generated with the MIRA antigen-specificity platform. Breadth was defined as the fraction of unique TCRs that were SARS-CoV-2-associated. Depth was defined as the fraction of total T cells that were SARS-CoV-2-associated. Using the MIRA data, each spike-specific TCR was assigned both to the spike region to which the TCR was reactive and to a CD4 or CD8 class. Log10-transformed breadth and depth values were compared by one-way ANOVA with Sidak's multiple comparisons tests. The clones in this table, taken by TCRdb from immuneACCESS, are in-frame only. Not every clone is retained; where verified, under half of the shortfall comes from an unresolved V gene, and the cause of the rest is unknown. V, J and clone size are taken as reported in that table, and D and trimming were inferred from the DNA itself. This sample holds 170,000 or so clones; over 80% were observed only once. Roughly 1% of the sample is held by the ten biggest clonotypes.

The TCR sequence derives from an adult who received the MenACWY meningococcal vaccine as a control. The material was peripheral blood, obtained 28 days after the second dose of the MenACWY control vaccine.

The nucleotide sequence is given as TGTGCCACCAGTGGTGACCCGGGACAGGACCCCTACGAGCAGTACTTC. It encodes CATSGDPGQDPYEQYF. The chain links TRBV24-1 with TRBJ2-7; 8 bases in the middle match TRBD1. Trimming accounts for 5 bases at V and 2 bases at J, while the number of junction bases matched to no gene is 10. The cysteine opens and the phenylalanine closes a CDR3 of 16 amino acids. Only the CDR3 portion is preserved as DNA: 48 bases, with reading frame beginning at the first base. Per the germline V gene, KGHDR is the CDR1 and SFDVKD is the CDR2.